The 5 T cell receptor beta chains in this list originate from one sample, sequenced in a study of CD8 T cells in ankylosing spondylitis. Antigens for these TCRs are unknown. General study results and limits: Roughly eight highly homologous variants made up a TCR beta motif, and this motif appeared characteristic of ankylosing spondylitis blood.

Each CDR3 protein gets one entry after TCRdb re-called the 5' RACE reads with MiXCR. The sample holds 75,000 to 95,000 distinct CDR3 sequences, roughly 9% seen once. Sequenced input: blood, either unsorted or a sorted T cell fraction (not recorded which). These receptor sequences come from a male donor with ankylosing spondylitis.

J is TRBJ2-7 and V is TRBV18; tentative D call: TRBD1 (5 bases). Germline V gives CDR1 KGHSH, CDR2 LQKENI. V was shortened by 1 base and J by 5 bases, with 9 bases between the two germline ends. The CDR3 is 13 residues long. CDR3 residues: CASSPLDTHEQYF. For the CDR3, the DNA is TGTGCCAGCTCACCACTGGACACCCACGAGCAGTACTTC.

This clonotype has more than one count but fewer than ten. CDR3: CASSLSPGENREQFF. The CDR3 coding sequence is TGTGCCAGCAGCTTAAGTCCGGGTGAGAATCGTGAGCAGTTCTTC. V usage is TRBV7-7 and J usage is TRBJ2-1, with D unclear. V lost 2 bases and J lost 9, with 17 bases in between. Germline CDR1 reads SSHAT; CDR2 reads FNYEAQ (reference sequence). This CDR3 comprises 15 residues.

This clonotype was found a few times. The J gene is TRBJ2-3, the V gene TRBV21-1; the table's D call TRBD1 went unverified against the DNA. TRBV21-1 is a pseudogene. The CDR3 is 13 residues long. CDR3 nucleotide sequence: TGTGCCAGCAGCAAGGGACGCACAGATACGCAGTATTTT. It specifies CASSKGRTDTQYF.

The CDR3 loop is CSARPGNWVNEQFF. In DNA form, the CDR3 reads TGCAGTGCTAGACCGGGAAATTGGGTCAATGAGCAGTTCTTC. V gene TRBV20-1 combines with J gene TRBJ2-1, with D possibly being TRBD2 (5 bases). The CDR3 spans 14 residues. The V gene's germline CDR1 is DFQATT and CDR2 SNEGSKA (reference sequence). Trimming removed 2 bases from V and 6 bases from J, with 14 bases in between.

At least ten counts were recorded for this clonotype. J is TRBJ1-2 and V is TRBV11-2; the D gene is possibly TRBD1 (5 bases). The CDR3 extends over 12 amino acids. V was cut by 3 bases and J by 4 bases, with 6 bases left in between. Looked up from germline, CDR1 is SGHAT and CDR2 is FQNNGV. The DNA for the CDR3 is TGTGCCAGCAGCTTCGGGGCCTATGGCTACACCTTC. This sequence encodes CASSFGAYGYTF.